What follows is one T cell receptor beta chain and its context. Its antigen is unidentified. At one boundary the junction diverges from the germline segment, which might be a read error. The read halts 3 residues ahead of the CDR3 end, with the missing end drawn from the germline J gene. This sample was taken from a study of T cells in women clearing cervical HPV infection. Study findings and constraints: Cases carried less TRBV6-7 than controls: 0.11% versus 0.16%. Repertoire richness, not evenness, was significantly elevated in CIN3+ cases versus controls.

The protocol was immunoSEQ multiplex PCR, while the TCRdb copy is restricted to in-frame clones and leaves out a portion. The sample has tens of thousands of clones. Germline CDR1 LGHNA, CDR2 YNFKEQ. This CDR3 region has 14 residues. Material: blood buffy coat. The chain couples TRBV4-2 to TRBJ1-2; maybe TRBD1 (6 bases). This clonotype was sampled from a woman between 18 and 70 years old with a cervical HPV16 infection that either progressed to CIN3+ or cleared (not recorded which). Partial CDR3 DNA: TGCGCCAGCAGCCAAGGCCGGACAGACTATGGC. This codes for CASSQGRTDYG. The entire CDR3 reads CASSQGRTDYGYTF.